The 22 T cell receptor beta chains below were found in one sample sequenced in a study of cytomegalovirus exposure and HLA in healthy donors. Primers included in the PCR were 60 Vbeta and 13 Jbeta primers. Sequencing used immunoSEQ multiplex PCR; TCRdb keeps in-frame clones, though not all of them. The profile covers fewer than 90,000 clones, with approximately 76% appearing a single time and 1.2% to 1.5% taken by the ten largest. The sample was PBMCs. These receptors came from a male donor in good health and CMV-seronegative.

The chain combines TRBV9 with TRBJ2-3, with 9 bases matching TRBD2. The V segment lost 1 base and the J segment 4 bases; nucleotides outside the gene matches: 1. Germline CDR1 and CDR2: SGDLS and YYNGEE. This CDR3 contains 14 residues. CDR3 protein: CASSVPSGADTQYF. The DNA of the CDR3 is TGTGCCAGCAGCGTACCTAGCGGGGCAGATACGCAGTATTTT.

This sequence joins TRBV28 and TRBJ1-2; 8 nucleotides align to TRBD1. The ends lost 8 bases at V and 10 bases at J; junction bases unmatched: 9. The CDR3 runs 12 residues. Germline V gene lookup returns CDR1 MDHEN and CDR2 SYDVKM. The CDR3 nucleotides are TGTGCCAGCTGGGGACAGGAGGACGACTACACCTTC. Protein: CASWGQEDDYTF.

The chain uses TRBV28 and TRBJ1-1; a possible D gene is TRBD1 (6 bases). V was pared by 5 bases and J by 5 bases, with 12 bases between. This CDR3 has 13 amino acids. CDR1 is MDHEN, CDR2 SYDVKM, per germline. In DNA, the CDR3 is TGTGCCAGCAGTCCATACAGGGTTACTGAAGCTTTCTTT. This translates into CASSPYRVTEAFF.

The chain has TRBV5-1 and TRBJ1-1; 8 nucleotides align to TRBD1. The germline V gene encodes CDR1 SGHRS and CDR2 YFSETQ. The length of the CDR3 is 14 residues. Trimming removed 4 bases from V and 0 bases from J; junction bases left unmatched: 2. For the CDR3, the DNA is TGCGCCAGCAGCCCACAGGGGGTGAACACTGAAGCTTTCTTT. This translates into CASSPQGVNTEAFF. Supplemented by reference TRBV5-1 and TRBJ1-1, the full variable domain reads KAGVTQTPRYLIKTRGQQVTLSCSPISGHRSVSWYQQTPGQGLQFLFEYFSETQRNKGNFPGRFSGRQFSNSRSEMNVSTLELGDSALYLCASSPQGVNTEAFFGQGTRLTVV.

This sequence joins TRBV9 and TRBJ2-3; 8 bases match TRBD1. In germline, CDR1 is SGDLS, CDR2 YYNGEE. V shed 4 bases and J 4 bases; nucleotides not matched to a gene: 11. The CDR3 spans 16 residues. The CDR3 coding sequence is TGTGCCAGCAGCCCAGGGACAGGATTGGCATCAGATACGCAGTATTTT. Protein: CASSPGTGLASDTQYF.

The chain is built from TRBV6-5 and TRBJ2-3; a weak D match, TRBD2 (5 bases). Trimming pared 10 bases from V and 1 base from J, leaving 12 bases between. The V gene's germline CDR1 is MNHEY and CDR2 SVGAGI. There are 13 residues in the CDR3. CDR3 nucleotides: TGTGCCACCTCCGGGGTACGCACAGATACGCAGTATTTT. Amino acid sequence: CATSGVRTDTQYF.

The V gene is TRBV28, the J gene TRBJ2-3; 8 bases are a match to TRBD1. The CDR3 totals 16 residues. In germline, CDR1 is MDHEN, CDR2 SYDVKM. V gave up 3 bases and J gave up 0 bases; unmatched junction bases: 5. In nucleotides, the CDR3 is TGTGCCAGCAGTTTGGGGACAGGCCATAGCACAGATACGCAGTATTTT. It codes for CASSLGTGHSTDTQYF. Variable domain in full (rest from reference TRBV28 and TRBJ2-3): DVKVTQSSRYLVKRTGEKVFLECVQDMDHENMFWYRQDPGLGLRLIYFSYDVKMKEKGDIPEGYSVSREKKERFSLILESASTNQTSMYLCASSLGTGHSTDTQYFGPGTRLTVL.

V and J are TRBV11-2 and TRBJ1-4, with 9 positions matching TRBD1. Unmatched junction bases numbered 12, after V lost 8 bases and J lost 8 bases. Germline-derived CDR1 and CDR2 are SGHAT and FQNNGV. The CDR3 length is 15 residues. DNA of the CDR3: TGTGCCAGCGGGGGGACTGGGACAGGGAGGGAAAAACTGTTTTTT. Its protein is CASGGTGTGREKLFF.

V gene TRBV4-1 combines with J gene TRBJ2-3, with no clear D. Germline V gene data show CDR1 as MGHRA and CDR2 as YSYEKL. Trimming took off 6 bases at V and 3 bases at J, with 13 bases between the two ends. The CDR3 consists of 14 residues. This CDR3 reads CASSIFRDTDTQYF. The CDR3 bases are TGCGCCAGCAGTATATTCCGAGATACAGATACGCAGTATTTT.

The J gene is TRBJ1-1, the V gene TRBV14; possibly TRBD1 for D (6 bases). The CDR3 runs 16 residues. V shed 4 bases and J shed 3 bases, with 18 bases lying between them. Germline V CDR1 and CDR2: SGHDN, FVKESK. CDR3 in amino acids: CASSRLGSGVDTEAFF. Written as DNA, the CDR3 is TGTGCCAGCAGCCGACTCGGCTCAGGGGTCGACACTGAAGCTTTCTTT.

The rearrangement uses TRBV6-1 and TRBJ2-7; D may be TRBD1 (6 bases). Germline CDR1 and CDR2: MNHNS and SASEGT. CDR3 length equals 13 residues. Trimming removed 6 bases from V and 4 bases from J, with 13 bases in between. The DNA for the CDR3 is TGTGCCAGCAGCTTGGACAGCCCATACGAGCAGTACTTC. Translated: CASSLDSPYEQYF.

This chain links TRBV7-9 with TRBJ1-4; 7 nucleotides agree with TRBD1. With V trimmed by 6 bases and J by 5 bases, 9 bases remained unmatched. This CDR3 has 15 amino acids. Germline V CDR1 and CDR2: SEHNR, FQNEAQ (reference sequence). The CDR3: CASSPEGARNEKLFF. CDR3 nucleotides: TGTGCCAGCAGTCCGGAGGGGGCGCGAAATGAAAAACTGTTTTTT.

This chain links TRBV5-1 with TRBJ2-5; 9 bases fit TRBD2. There are 15 residues in the CDR3. J gave up 5 bases and V 4 bases, and 9 bases lay outside the gene matches. Per germline, CDR1 SGHRS and CDR2 YFSETQ. This CDR3 is CASSTSGGGAETQYF. As DNA, the CDR3 is TGCGCCAGCAGCACCTCTGGCGGGGGGGCGGAGACCCAGTACTTC.

In its sample, this clone was seen a few times. The gene calls are TRBV14 and TRBJ1-4; tentatively, D is TRBD1 (5 bases). Germline V gene lookup returns CDR1 SGHDN and CDR2 FVKESK. V was clipped by 0 bases and J by 3 bases, with 14 bases between them. This CDR3 region has 17 residues. The CDR3 loop is CASSQEGLLVSNEKLFF. The CDR3 DNA sequence: TGTGCCAGCAGCCAAGAGGGACTACTAGTGTCTAATGAAAAACTGTTTTTT. The variable domain in full, completed from reference TRBV14 and TRBJ1-4, reads EAGVTQFPSHSVIEKGQTVTLRCDPISGHDNLYWYRRVMGKEIKFLLHFVKESKQDESGMPNNRFLAERTGGTYSTLKVQPAELEDSGVYFCASSQEGLLVSNEKLFFGSGTQLSVL.

As concerns this clone: Germline and junction disagree at one end, which may indicate a read error. The rearrangement uses TRBV7-9 and TRBJ1-2; D is unresolved. The CDR3 runs to 13 residues. The germline gives CDR1 SEHNR, CDR2 FQNEAQ (reference sequence). CDR3 in amino acids: CSSSLGQNYGYTF. Here the CDR3 DNA reads TGTTCCAGCAGCTTAGGGCAGAACTATGGCTACACCTTC.

The chain employs TRBV27 and TRBJ2-5, with 9 bases fitting TRBD2. CDR1 MNHEY and CDR2 SMNVEV come from the germline V gene (reference sequence). J lost 2 bases, V lost 7 bases, and 5 bases had no gene match. The CDR3 has 14 amino acids. CDR3 DNA: TGTGCCAGCAAGACTAGCGGCGGACAAGAGACCCAGTACTTC. Translated: CASKTSGGQETQYF.

The V call is TRBV29-1, the J call TRBJ2-5, with 9 bases matching TRBD1. Judging by the DNA end, TRBJ2-7 fits better; the J call may be wrong. Germline loops: CDR1 SQVTM, CDR2 ANQGSEA. There are 14 residues in the CDR3. The CDR3 coding sequence is TGCAGCGTTGCACCGGGACAGGGCTCCTACGAGCAGTACTTC. It translates to CSVAPGQGSYEQYF.

The genes are TRBV4-2 and TRBJ1-4; 10 nucleotides line up with TRBD1. J was trimmed by 6 bases and V by 5 bases; bases with no gene match: 9. The germline CDR1 and CDR2 sequences are LGHNA and YNFKEQ. CDR3 length equals 16 residues. In DNA, the CDR3 is TGTGCCAGCAGCTTATCGTTGGGGACAGGGGATGAAAAACTGTTTTTT. Amino acids: CASSLSLGTGDEKLFF.

The sample holds one count of this clone. The rearrangement joins TRBV7-2 to TRBJ2-1; 7 bases are a match to TRBD2. CDR1 SGHTA and CDR2 FQGNSA come from the germline V gene. The CDR3 is 13 amino acids. V trimming: 7 bases; J trimming: 7 bases; junction bases outside the gene matches: 7. CDR3 nucleotides: TGTGCCAGCATGGGGGGGGGTAAGAATGAGCAGTTCTTC. Residues: CASMGGGKNEQFF.

This clone appeared a few times. The chain is built from TRBV29-1 and TRBJ2-3, with TRBD2 matching 8 bases. The germline gives CDR1 SQVTM, CDR2 ANQGSEA. There are 15 residues in the CDR3. The V and J ends lost 4 bases and 0 bases, in that order; junction bases with no gene match: 6. CDR3 loop: CSVALTSGSTDTQYF. CDR3 in DNA: TGCAGCGTTGCTCTCACTAGCGGAAGCACAGATACGCAGTATTTT.

The V and J genes are TRBV27 and TRBJ2-5, with a possible D match to TRBD1 (6 bases). Trimming removed 6 bases at V and 2 bases at J, with 10 bases between. Germline V gives CDR1 MNHEY, CDR2 SMNVEV (reference sequence). The CDR3 sequence is 13 residues long. This CDR3 is CASSRQVQETQYF. The CDR3 nucleotides are TGTGCCAGCAGCCGACAGGTACAAGAGACCCAGTACTTC.

The chain links TRBV9 to TRBJ2-1; TRBD2 agrees at 8 bases. V shed 6 bases, J shed 0 bases, and the junction held 8 bases outside the gene matches. The germline V gene has CDR1 SGDLS and CDR2 YYNGEE. There are 16 residues in the CDR3. CDR3 nucleotides: TGTGCCAGCAACCCTGTGGGGACTAGCTCCTACAATGAGCAGTTCTTC. Its protein is CASNPVGTSSYNEQFF. The complete variable domain, with remaining parts taken from reference TRBV9 and TRBJ2-1, reads DSGVTQTPKHLITATGQRVTLRCSPRSGDLSVYWYQQSLDQGLQFLIQYYNGEERAKGNILERFSAQQFPDLHSELNLSSLELGDSALYFCASNPVGTSSYNEQFFGPGTRLTVL.